This T cell receptor (beta chain) was observed in a study of beta chain features in type 1 diabetes. In its sample, this clone was seen a few times. Expressed TCRB transcripts were sequenced because the entire RNA isolate underwent reverse transcription. Generated by immunoSEQ multiplex PCR, the TCRdb table keeps only in-frame clones and is missing some. The table lists under 950,000 clones, roughly 17% of them singletons, with around 0.02% in the top ten. Germline V gives CDR1 MNHEY, CDR2 SVGAGI. The CDR3 extends over 14 amino acids. V shed 7 bases, J shed 4 bases, and the junction held 10 bases outside the gene matches. Every single donor gave one heparinised blood draw, and these averaged roughly 100 mL.

Sequencing was performed on naive CD4+ T cells from blood. The genes are TRBV6-5 and TRBJ2-7; 7 nucleotides agree with TRBD1. This sequence originates from a woman under 30 in good health. The CDR3 reads CASNRDRDSYEQYF. The CDR3 DNA follows: TGTGCCAGCAATCGCGACAGGGATAGTTACGAGCAGTACTTC.